What follows describes a single T cell receptor (beta chain). The antigen remains undetermined. These data originate in a study of CD4+ T cells in melanoma. Findings of the study overall: CD8+ T cell, macrophage and B cell function reportedly correlated with neoantigen-specific CD4+ T cells. Diverse differentiation states were reported for melanoma neoantigen-specific CD4+ T cells.

Assay used: immunoSEQ multiplex PCR; TCRdb lists only in-frame clones, some missing. The table includes over 100,000 clones, around 92% detected once. The CDR3 consists of 14 residues. The J segment lost 3 bases and the V segment lost 5 bases, leaving 4 bases of the junction unmatched. Germline CDR1 is SGHVS and CDR2 is FNYEAQ. V gene TRBV7-6 combines with J gene TRBJ2-3; 8 bases are a match to TRBD2. The receptor was derived from a human donor with melanoma. Sequenced input: peripheral blood. As DNA, the CDR3 is TGTGCCAGCAGCCCAGCGGGAGTAACAGATACGCAGTATTTT. Its protein is CASSPAGVTDTQYF.